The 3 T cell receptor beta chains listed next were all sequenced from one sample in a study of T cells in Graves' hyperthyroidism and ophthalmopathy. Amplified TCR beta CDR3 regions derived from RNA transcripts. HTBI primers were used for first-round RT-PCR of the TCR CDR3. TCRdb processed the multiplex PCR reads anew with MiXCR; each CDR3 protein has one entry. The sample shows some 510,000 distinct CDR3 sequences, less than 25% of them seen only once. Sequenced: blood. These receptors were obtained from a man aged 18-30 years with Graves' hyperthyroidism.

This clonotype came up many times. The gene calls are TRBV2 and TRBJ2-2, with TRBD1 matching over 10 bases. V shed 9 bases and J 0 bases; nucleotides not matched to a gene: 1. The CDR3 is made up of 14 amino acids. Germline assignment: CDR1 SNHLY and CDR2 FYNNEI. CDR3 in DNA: TGTGCCAGGGACAGGGGGTCGAACACCGGGGAGCTGTTTTTT. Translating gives CARDRGSNTGELFF.

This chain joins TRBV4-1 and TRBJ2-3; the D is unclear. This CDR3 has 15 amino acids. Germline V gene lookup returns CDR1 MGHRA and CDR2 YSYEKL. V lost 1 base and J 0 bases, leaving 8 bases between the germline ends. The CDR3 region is CASSQASLSTDTQYF. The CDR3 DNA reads TGCGCCAGCAGCCAAGCAAGTTTGAGCACAGATACGCAGTATTTT.

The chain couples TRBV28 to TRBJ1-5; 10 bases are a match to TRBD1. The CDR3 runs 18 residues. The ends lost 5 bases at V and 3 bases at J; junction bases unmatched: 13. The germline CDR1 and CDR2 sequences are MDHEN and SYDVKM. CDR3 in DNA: TGTGCCAGCAGTCTCTCGAGCACAGGGACAGGGGACAATCAGCCCCAGCATTTT. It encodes CASSLSSTGTGDNQPQHF.